In this sample, the clone carrying this TCR beta chain turned up many times. Its antigen remains unknown. TCR beta CDR3 amplification used RNA transcripts. After a first-round RT-PCR with HTBI primers, a second-round multiplex PCR was run. TCRdb reprocessed the multiplex PCR reads with MiXCR, giving one entry per CDR3 protein. The sample holds 300,000 to 500,000 distinct CDR3 sequences; over 15% are singletons and the top ten take around 7%. In germline, CDR1 is SGHTA, CDR2 FQGNSA. V lost 0 bases to trimming and J lost 5 bases, with 7 bases between them. CDR3 length: 13 residues. This specimen belongs to a study of Graves' ophthalmopathy and Graves' hyperthyroidism. Study-wide points: Appearing in blood as well were most expanded thyroid clonotypes above 0.001 frequency.

Hyperthyroidism patients were newly diagnosed, ill under 2 months, and aged 18 to 65 years. PBMCs had their origin in fresh peripheral blood (about 10 ml). The specimen sequenced was peripheral blood. The chain has TRBV7-2 and TRBJ1-2; D unresolved. The sequence derives from a woman in her late teens or twenties with stable Graves' hyperthyroidism. Here the CDR3 reads CASSLAPEYGYTF. CDR3 in DNA: TGTGCCAGCAGCTTAGCGCCTGAATATGGCTACACCTTC.